This T cell receptor (beta chain) originates from a study of shared clonotypes between healthy human individuals. Germline trimming cut 4 bases from V and 3 bases from J; bases unmatched to any gene: 6. Germline V gene lookup returns CDR1 SGHDT and CDR2 YYEEEE. CDR3 length: 14 residues. The method was immunoSEQ multiplex PCR; TCRdb's version includes in-frame clones alone and lacks a portion of them. This repertoire shows about 2.4 million clones, roughly 93% found once; its top ten account for about 0.34%. V is TRBV5-6 and J is TRBJ2-7; 8 nucleotides match TRBD2. The sequence was obtained from a man between 18 and 35 years old in good health. Some clones in this sample may be carry-over from other donors' samples. Sequenced input: naive CD4+ T cells from PBMCs. The subset was: CD45RA+ positively selected. The CDR3 coding sequence is TGTGCCAGCAGCACAACTAGCGGCCTCTACGAGCAGTACTTC. It codes for CASSTTSGLYEQYF. The full variable domain, its missing parts supplied by reference TRBV5-6 and TRBJ2-7, is DAGVTQSPTHLIKTRGQQVTLRCSPKSGHDTVSWYQQALGQGPQFIFQYYEEEERQRGNFPDRFSGHQFPNYSSELNVNALLLGDSALYLCASSTTSGLYEQYFGPGTRLTVT.